Below are 2 T cell receptor beta chains sequenced from a single sample in a study of blood T cell repertoires in COVID-19. Repertoires were generated with immunoSEQ multiplex PCR, while TCRdb's copy carries only in-frame clones and drops some. The table includes 200,000 to 250,000 clones, approximately 84% detected once. The sequenced sample consisted of peripheral blood. The source is a woman aged 55-75 years with acute or convalescent COVID-19.

This clone was counted only a few times. The chain combines TRBV20-1 with TRBJ2-3; 10 bases agree with TRBD2. V was pared by 3 bases and J by 4 bases, with 10 bases of the junction left unmatched. This CDR3 region has 16 residues. CDR1 is DFQATT and CDR2 is SNEGSKA in the germline V gene (reference sequence). CDR3 sequence (DNA): TGCAGTGCTAGTCTGTTAGCGGGGGGTGTCTCAGATACGCAGTATTTT. Its protein product is CSASLLAGGVSDTQYF.

The chain joins TRBV5-4 to TRBJ2-3; D may be TRBD1 (6 bases). CDR1 SGHNT and CDR2 YYREEE come from the germline V gene (reference sequence). This CDR3 spans 16 amino acids. V was cut by 2 bases and J by 6 bases, with 19 bases left in between. In DNA form, the CDR3 reads TGTGCCAGCAGCTTCAAAACAGGGATTCAGTCCGATACGCAGTATTTT. Translating it yields CASSFKTGIQSDTQYF. The whole variable domain, filled in from reference TRBV5-4 and TRBJ2-3, reads ETGVTQSPTHLIKTRGQQVTLRCSSQSGHNTVSWYQQALGQGPQFIFQYYREEENGRGNFPPRFSGLQFPNYSSELNVNALELDDSALYLCASSFKTGIQSDTQYFGPGTRLTVL.